The following is a T cell receptor beta chain sequence with its context. No cognate antigen has been identified for it. Nothing much larger sits one base from this clone, and base qualities are not available. The sample belongs to a study of blood T cell repertoires in COVID-19 (dated by TCRdb to the early 2020s). Study-wide context: Samples from collaborators originated in the United States, Italy and Spain and spanned both the acute and convalescent phases of COVID-19. The prospective study material was composed of cDNA or gDNA derived from T cells, B-cell-depleted T cells, or PBMCs. Deeply sampled blood TCRbeta repertoires from subjects exposed to, actively infected with, or recovered from COVID-19 were included in the dataset. The repertoires were released in a freely available public database meant as a resource for research on the immune response to SARS-CoV-2. Samples came from the ongoing ImmuneRACE study (first 160 participants) plus 1,254 subjects from 6 global collaborators. Sample metadata almost always included a de-identified subject ID, COVID-19 status, age in years and sex. Where HLA class I and class II types were available, the types were taken from metadata supplied by the sample provider, not from assay-based typing. Results the study describes overall, beyond this receptor: Clinical and demographic metadata were provided uncurated, with the amount varying by source and participant.

CDR1 SEHNR and CDR2 FQNEAQ were looked up in the germline V gene (reference sequence). For this chain, trimming is 5 bases at the V end and 10 bases at the J end, and the number of junction bases without a gene match is 5. The CDR3 measures 13 amino acids from cysteine to phenylalanine. The entry retains the CDR3 DNA only, 39 bases that are in frame from base 1. Samples from volunteer blood donors who had recovered from COVID-19 were contributed by a second Seattle source. The collaborating institutions used their own protocols to collect whole blood in K2EDTA tubes. For TCRbeta analysis, collaborator samples were shipped as frozen whole blood, as isolated PBMCs, or as DNA extracted from either sample type. TCRbeta CDR3 regions were amplified from genomic DNA by means of the immunoSEQ Assay, a bias-controlled multiplex PCR. The original methods were these. The number of nucleated cells in each sample was estimated from the amplification of reference gene primers within the assay. Sequence reads were collapsed and filtered to measure the absolute abundance of every unique TCRbeta CDR3 rearrangement. Productive Simpson clonality was computed per sample as the square root of Simpson's diversity index over productive rearrangements. What TCRdb holds here is the immuneACCESS table cut down to in-frame rearrangements. Part of the clones is not present; checked against another copy, under half of the missing clones reflect an unresolved V gene, and the others are unexplained. Clonal size and the V and J genes are those of that table, whereas D and trimming came from the DNA. The sample data list about 170,000 clones, and about 88% of these were observed just once. Roughly 1.9% of the sample lies in the top ten.

The rearranged chain carries TRBV7-9 and TRBJ1-6; 7 bases in between match TRBD1. The sequencing sample was made of peripheral blood. The TCR sequence derives from a man aged 50-59 years who had recovered from COVID-19. The DNA reads as follows: TGTGCCAGCAGCCGACAGGGCGGCTCACCCCTCCACTTT. Translated, this gives CASSRQGGSPLHF.